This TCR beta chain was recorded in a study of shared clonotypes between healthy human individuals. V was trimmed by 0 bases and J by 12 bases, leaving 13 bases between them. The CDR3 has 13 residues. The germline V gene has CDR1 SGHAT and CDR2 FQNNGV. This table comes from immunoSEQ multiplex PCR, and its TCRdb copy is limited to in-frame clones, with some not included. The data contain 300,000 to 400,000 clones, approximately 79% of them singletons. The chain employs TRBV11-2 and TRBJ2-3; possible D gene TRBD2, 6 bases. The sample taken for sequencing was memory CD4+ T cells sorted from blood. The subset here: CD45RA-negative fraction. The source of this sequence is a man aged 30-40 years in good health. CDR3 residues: CASSLDSGLSQYF. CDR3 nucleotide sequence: TGTGCCAGCAGCTTAGATTCGGGACTCTCCCAGTATTTT.